There are a few counts of the clone carrying this TCR beta chain. This specimen comes from a study of blood T cells in healthy people across ages. The CDR3 totals 11 residues. CDR1 SEHNR and CDR2 FQNEAQ come from the germline V gene (reference sequence). Trimming pared 6 bases from V and 4 bases from J, leaving 7 bases between. The second PCR ran about 6 to 12 cycles with a sample-barcoded 5' primer and J-beta primers. From the 5' RACE reads, TCRdb called clonotypes with MiXCR, one entry per CDR3 protein. The table includes 650,000 to 950,000 distinct CDR3 sequences, approximately 44% detected once. This chain connects TRBV7-9 to TRBJ2-7; D remains unclear. Sequenced sample: blood. The clonotype comes from a man between 60 and 75 years old in good health. The CDR3: CASRSEYEQYF. DNA of the CDR3: TGTGCCAGCAGGTCCGAGTACGAGCAGTACTTC.